This is a list of T cell receptor beta chains from one sample in a study of blood T cell repertoires in COVID-19. Data came from immunoSEQ multiplex PCR; TCRdb stores just in-frame clones and leaves some out. The sample yields 130,000 to 150,000 clones, roughly 79% seen once. Sequenced input: peripheral blood. These TCRs come from a human donor with acute or convalescent COVID-19. The donor label of this sample is uncertain. The CDR3 runs from the conserved cysteine through the conserved F or W. The D gene is left open where the match is weak. Size tells how often a clone was seen (once, few, many) or the class of an expanded clone, and some rows leave it out.

>NA|TRBV5-1|NA|TRBJ1-1
TGCGCCAGCAGCCCCCAAGCGGGGAACACTGAAGCTTTCTTT
CASSPQAGNTEAFF
>TRBD1|TRBV4-1|once|TRBJ1-2
TGCGCCAGCAGCCCCCGACAGGGAATCTATGGCTACACCTTC
CASSPRQGIYGYTF
>NA|TRBV18|NA|TRBJ2-3
TGTGCCAGCTCACTGTTTGAGGGAATCACAGATACGCAGTATTTT
CASSLFEGITDTQYF
>NA|TRBV5-4|NA|TRBJ1-2
TGTGCCAGCAGTTTAGGGGTTAACTATGGCTACACCTTC
CASSLGVNYGYTF
>NA|TRBV24-1|NA|TRBJ2-5
TGTGCCACCAGTGATTTGCAGGGGGGCCGCCAAGAGACCCAGTACTTC
CATSDLQGGRQETQYF
>NA|TRBV4-1|NA|TRBJ2-1
TGCGCCAGCAGCCAAGGTCCCGGACACCTGAGCTCCTACAATGAGCAGTTCTTC
CASSQGPGHLSSYNEQFF
>NA|TRBV19|NA|TRBJ1-4
TGTGCCAGTAGTATAGGCCAGTATGAAAAACTGTTTTTT
CASSIGQYEKLFF
>NA|TRBV6-5|NA|TRBJ1-2
TGTGCCAGCAGCCCCTCGGGTATTTCTAACTATGGCTACACCTTC
CASSPSGISNYGYTF
>NA|TRBV5-5|NA|TRBJ1-5
TGTGCCAGCAGCCTGTCGGATCAGCCCCAGCATTTT
CASSLSDQPQHF
>TRBD1|TRBV3-1/TRBV3-2|NA|TRBJ1-2
TGTGCCAGCAGCCAAGACTCGGACAGGGGGCTTTATGGCTACACCTTC
CASSQDSDRGLYGYTF
>NA|TRBV11-2|NA|TRBJ1-2
TGTGCCAGCAGTCATAGGCCCGGGAGCGGCTACACCTTC
CASSHRPGSGYTF
>NA|TRBV20-1|few|TRBJ1-6
TGCAGTGCTAGTCCCGGGACAAGGAATTCACCCCTCCACTTT
CSASPGTRNSPLHF
>NA|TRBV5-8|once|TRBJ2-1
TGTGCCACTAATAGGGGTTCTGGTGGCAATGAGCAGTTCTTC
CATNRGSGGNEQFF
>NA|TRBV4-1|NA|TRBJ1-5
TGCGCCAGCAGCCAAGGGGAGGGCCAGCCCCAGCATTTT
CASSQGEGQPQHF
>NA|TRBV28|many|TRBJ1-5
TGTGCCAGCAGCCCCGGGAGTTACAGGCCCCAGCATTTT
CASSPGSYRPQHF
>NA|TRBV7-8|NA|TRBJ1-2
TGTGCCAGCAGCCCGGGGGGGTATGGCTACACCTTC
CASSPGGYGYTF
>NA|TRBV19|NA|TRBJ1-1
TGTGCCAGTACGGTGGGAGGGGTGGTAGGCACTGAAGCTTTCTTT
CASTVGGVVGTEAFF
>TRBD1|TRBV3-1/TRBV3-2|NA|TRBJ1-2
TGTGCCAGCAGCCCGACAGGGGGCGTCTATGGCTACACCTTC
CASSPTGGVYGYTF
>NA|TRBV6-6|NA|TRBJ1-5
TGTGCCAGCAGTTCCCCCGGGAGGGGAGGACATCAGCCCCAGCATTTT
CASSSPGRGGHQPQHF
>TRBD1|TRBV6-5|NA|TRBJ1-2
TGTGCTTCAAGGGGACAGGGAAGGGCTAACTATGGCTACACCTTC
CASRGQGRANYGYTF
>NA|TRBV7-9|NA|TRBJ1-1
TGTGCCAGCAGCTTACAAGGAAGTCGGGTCACTGAAGCTTTCTTT
CASSLQGSRVTEAFF
>NA|TRBV19|NA|TRBJ1-4
TGTGCCAGTATTTCACCCGGGGGTGAAAAACTGTTTTTT
CASISPGGEKLFF
>TRBD1|TRBV2|NA|TRBJ1-2
TGTGCCAGCAGTGCCTCAGGACAGGGACATGGCTACACCTTC
CASSASGQGHGYTF
>TRBD1|TRBV27|NA|TRBJ1-2
TGTGCCAGCAGGGCCTTCGGGACAGGAGATGGCTACACCTTC
CASRAFGTGDGYTF
>NA|TRBV6-6|NA|TRBJ2-3
TGTGCCAGCGGCTTAGGAGGCACAGATACGCAGTATTTT
CASGLGGTDTQYF
>TRBD1|TRBV19|NA|TRBJ1-2
TGTGCCAGTAGTACTCAGGGGGAAGCTGGCTACACCTTC
CASSTQGEAGYTF
>TRBD2|TRBV4-1|NA|TRBJ2-5
TGCGCCAGCAGCGCCTTCCGGACTAGCGGGGGGCAAGAGACCCAGTACTTC
CASSAFRTSGGQETQYF
>TRBD2|TRBV24-1|NA|TRBJ2-3
TGTGCCACCAGTGCGGGCGGCGGGAGTAGCACAGATACGCAGTATTTT
CATSAGGGSSTDTQYF
>NA|TRBV10-2|NA|TRBJ2-2
TGCGCCAGCAGTGCAGCCCTGAGGACCGGGGAGCTGTTTTTT
CASSAALRTGELFF
>NA|TRBV5-6|NA|TRBJ1-2
TGTGCCAGCAGTCCTACCAGAGGGAGCTATGGCTACACCTTC
CASSPTRGSYGYTF
>NA|TRBV4-1|NA|TRBJ1-5
TGCGCCAGCAGCCAGTACCAGGGTGCCAATCAGCCCCAGCATTTT
CASSQYQGANQPQHF
>NA|TRBV11-3|NA|TRBJ2-3
TGTGCCAGCAGCTTCGGTGATACGCAGTATTTT
CASSFGDTQYF
>NA|TRBV10-2|once|TRBJ1-1
TGCGCCAGCAGTGAACAGTTTATGAACACTGAAGCTTTCTTT
CASSEQFMNTEAFF
>NA|TRBV27|NA|TRBJ2-3
TGTGCCAGCAGTTTATCGGGCCGGGGGCAGTATTTT
CASSLSGRGQYF
>TRBD1|TRBV5-1|NA|TRBJ1-2
TGCGCCAGCAGCACCTGGACAGGGCCGATTTATGGCTACACCTTC
CASSTWTGPIYGYTF
>TRBD1|TRBV5-6|NA|TRBJ1-1
TGTGCCAGCACCGCGGACAGGGGGCAGAGAACTGAAGCTTTCTTT
CASTADRGQRTEAFF
>NA|TRBV6-1|NA|TRBJ1-2
TGTGCCAGCAGTGATAGAGGAAGCGGCGGCTACACCTTC
CASSDRGSGGYTF
>NA|TRBV6-5|NA|TRBJ1-1
TGTGCCAGCAGTTACTCAATCACTTTGAACACTGAAGCTTTCTTT
CASSYSITLNTEAFF
>NA|TRBV11-2|NA|TRBJ1-2
TGTGCCAGCAGCCAACCCGACAGGAACTATGGCTACACCTTC
CASSQPDRNYGYTF
>TRBD1|TRBV6-5|NA|TRBJ1-1
TGTGCCAGCAGTTCCCCCGGGACAGGGGACACTGAAGCTTTCTTT
CASSSPGTGDTEAFF
>NA|TRBV5-6|once|TRBJ1-4
TGTGCCAGCAGCTTGGCCTGGACCGGGGGGAAACTGTTTTTT
CASSLAWTGGKLFF
>NA|TRBV18|NA|TRBJ1-5
TGTGCCAGCTCTCCTAACCCCGGAGGCAATCAGCCCCAGCATTTT
CASSPNPGGNQPQHF
>TRBD1|TRBV5-6|once|TRBJ1-2
TGTGCCAGCAGCTTACCAGGGGGAAACTATGGCTACACCTTC
CASSLPGGNYGYTF
>NA|TRBV6-5|NA|TRBJ2-1
TGTGCCAGCAAGCAGGTCCTGCTAATGAATGAGCAGTTCTTC
CASKQVLLMNEQFF
>NA|TRBV6-5|NA|TRBJ1-5
TGTGCCAGCAGTCCCAAGGGCAGGGGCAGTCAGCCCCAGCATTTT
CASSPKGRGSQPQHF
>NA|TRBV3-1/TRBV3-2|NA|TRBJ1-2
TGTGCCAGCAGCCAAGTCGGTGGTGCTTATGGCTACACCTTC
CASSQVGGAYGYTF
>TRBD1|TRBV27|NA|TRBJ1-2
TGTGCCAGCAGTTTGGGGCAGGGGGATGGCTACACCTTC
CASSLGQGDGYTF
>NA|TRBV27|NA|TRBJ1-6
TGTGCCAGCAGTCTTACCCCGGCGCGGTTAAATTCACCCCTCCACTTT
CASSLTPARLNSPLHF
>TRBD2|TRBV5-1|few|TRBJ2-5
TGCGCCAGCAGCCTAGGGACTAGCGGGGGCTTGGGGCAGACCCAGTACTTC
CASSLGTSGGLGQTQYF
>NA|TRBV11-3|NA|TRBJ2-2
TGTGCCAGCAGCCCCGAGGTGGGGGGGCGTATCGGGGAGCTGTTTTTT
CASSPEVGGRIGELFF
>NA|TRBV18|NA|TRBJ1-3
TGTGCCAGCTCACCAGACGGGGGAAACACCATATATTTT
CASSPDGGNTIYF
>NA|TRBV6-5|NA|TRBJ2-6
TGTGCCAGCAGTTACGGGGCGCCTCGGGCCAACGTCCTGACTTTC
CASSYGAPRANVLTF